This is a list of T cell receptor beta chains from one sample in a study of T cell responses to AZD1222 COVID-19 vaccine. Produced via immunoSEQ multiplex PCR; TCRdb's table is partial and in-frame only. The sample lists 95,000 to 150,000 clones; around 89% were seen once. Sequenced here: peripheral blood, sampled on day 0 of MenACWY control vaccination. The receptors shown here come from an adult in good health. Both conserved end residues are part of each CDR3. Fields, in order: CDR3 DNA, CDR3 protein, clone size, V gene, J gene, D gene. D genes are given only for firm matches. For some rows the clone size is stated as once, few or many, or as a class when expanded; others skip it.

CDR3 DNA: TGTGCCAGCAGTAACCGGGATTTCTCCTACAATGAGCAGTTCTTC
CDR3 protein: CASSNRDFSYNEQFF
clone size: NA
V gene: TRBV2
J gene: TRBJ2-1
D gene: NA

CDR3 DNA: TGTGCCAGCAGCGTAGAAATGAAGACCTACGAGCAGTACTTC
CDR3 protein: CASSVEMKTYEQYF
clone size: NA
V gene: TRBV9
J gene: TRBJ2-7
D gene: NA

CDR3 DNA: TGTGCCACCAGCAGGTCCCGGAGCGGGAGTTTCGATGAGCAGTTCTTC
CDR3 protein: CATSRSRSGSFDEQFF
clone size: NA
V gene: TRBV15
J gene: TRBJ2-1
D gene: TRBD2

CDR3 DNA: TGTGCCAGCAGTGAATTAGGGACTGAAGCTTTCTTT
CDR3 protein: CASSELGTEAFF
clone size: once
V gene: TRBV25-1
J gene: TRBJ1-1
D gene: NA

CDR3 DNA: TGTGCCAGCAGCTCGGGGGAGCACAATCACAATGAGCAGTTCTTC
CDR3 protein: CASSSGEHNHNEQFF
clone size: NA
V gene: TRBV7-2
J gene: TRBJ2-1
D gene: NA

CDR3 DNA: TGTGCCAGCAGTGAAAGTGGCCCCACCATATATTTT
CDR3 protein: CASSESGPTIYF
clone size: NA
V gene: TRBV2
J gene: TRBJ1-3
D gene: NA

CDR3 DNA: TGCGCCAGCAGCTTGGGATCCGCAACCAGCAATCAGCCCCAGCATTTT
CDR3 protein: CASSLGSATSNQPQHF
clone size: few
V gene: TRBV5-1
J gene: TRBJ1-5
D gene: NA

CDR3 DNA: TGTGCCAGCAGCGCCGCTAGCGCCAGACAGGGGTCCAATGAGCAGTTCTTC
CDR3 protein: CASSAASARQGSNEQFF
clone size: many
V gene: TRBV7-9
J gene: TRBJ2-1
D gene: TRBD1

CDR3 DNA: TGCGCCAGCAGCCAAGGGACGACAGGGTATGGCTACACCTTC
CDR3 protein: CASSQGTTGYGYTF
clone size: NA
V gene: TRBV4-1
J gene: TRBJ1-2
D gene: TRBD1

CDR3 DNA: TGCGCCAGCAGCTTCCGACAGGGTGCTCGGCCTGGAAACACCATATATTTT
CDR3 protein: CASSFRQGARPGNTIYF
clone size: NA
V gene: TRBV5-1
J gene: TRBJ1-3
D gene: TRBD1

CDR3 DNA: TGCAGCGTTGTGCCTGACGCCGGGGGTGAAGCTTTCTTT
CDR3 protein: CSVVPDAGGEAFF
clone size: NA
V gene: TRBV29-1
J gene: TRBJ1-1
D gene: NA

CDR3 DNA: TGTGCCAGCAGCCCTCCGGGATACGGGGGTAACGAGCAGTACTTC
CDR3 protein: CASSPPGYGGNEQYF
clone size: NA
V gene: TRBV7-9
J gene: TRBJ2-7
D gene: NA

CDR3 DNA: TGTGCCAGCACCATCGGGACAGGACGACAGCCCCAGCATTTT
CDR3 protein: CASTIGTGRQPQHF
clone size: NA
V gene: TRBV6-5
J gene: TRBJ1-5
D gene: TRBD1

CDR3 DNA: TGCGCCAGCAGTCCCCGACGGGTAGACTCGGACGGAGTTTTGAACACTGAAGCTTTCTTT
CDR3 protein: CASSPRRVDSDGVLNTEAFF
clone size: NA
V gene: TRBV5-1
J gene: TRBJ1-1
D gene: NA

CDR3 DNA: TGTGCCAGCAGCTTGAACAGGGGAAACTATGGCTACACCTTC
CDR3 protein: CASSLNRGNYGYTF
clone size: NA
V gene: TRBV5-4
J gene: TRBJ1-2
D gene: TRBD1

CDR3 DNA: TGCGCCAGCAGCCAGAACCCCCTTGAGGCCCTTAATGAAAAACTGTTTTTT
CDR3 protein: CASSQNPLEALNEKLFF
clone size: NA
V gene: TRBV4-3
J gene: TRBJ1-4
D gene: NA

CDR3 DNA: TGTGCCAGCAGCTCCCAGGGGACGTTGAACACTGAAGCTTTCTTT
CDR3 protein: CASSSQGTLNTEAFF
clone size: NA
V gene: TRBV7-9
J gene: TRBJ1-1
D gene: NA

CDR3 DNA: TGTGCCAGCAGCTTAGCGGGAAGCTACGAGCAGTACTTC
CDR3 protein: CASSLAGSYEQYF
clone size: NA
V gene: TRBV7-9
J gene: TRBJ2-7
D gene: NA

CDR3 DNA: TGTGCCAGCAGCCAATCGGATACGCAGTATTTT
CDR3 protein: CASSQSDTQYF
clone size: NA
V gene: TRBV4-2
J gene: TRBJ2-3
D gene: NA

CDR3 DNA: TGTGCCAGCAGCTTAGATGGGTTCTACGAGCAGTACTTC
CDR3 protein: CASSLDGFYEQYF
clone size: NA
V gene: TRBV11-2
J gene: TRBJ2-7
D gene: NA

CDR3 DNA: TGTGCCAGCAGCCTCACAGGGGCGAACACTGAAGCTTTCTTT
CDR3 protein: CASSLTGANTEAFF
clone size: once
V gene: TRBV7-9
J gene: TRBJ1-1
D gene: TRBD1

CDR3 DNA: TGTGCCAGCAAGCGGACTCCAAACAATGAGCAGTTCTTC
CDR3 protein: CASKRTPNNEQFF
clone size: NA
V gene: TRBV2
J gene: TRBJ2-1
D gene: NA

CDR3 DNA: TGTGCCAGCTCACCCGGGACAGGGGTCAGGGTCACTGAAGCTTTCTTT
CDR3 protein: CASSPGTGVRVTEAFF
clone size: NA
V gene: TRBV18
J gene: TRBJ1-1
D gene: TRBD1

CDR3 DNA: TGTGCCAGCAGCAGGACCCTCGGTGGCTACACCTTC
CDR3 protein: CASSRTLGGYTF
clone size: NA
V gene: TRBV5-6
J gene: TRBJ1-2
D gene: NA

CDR3 DNA: TGTGCCAGCAGTTCTCCAATGGGGGCCCGCGCAGATACGCAGTATTTT
CDR3 protein: CASSSPMGARADTQYF
clone size: NA
V gene: TRBV27
J gene: TRBJ2-3
D gene: NA

CDR3 DNA: TGTGCCAGCAGCTTAGCGCCGTTCACCTATGGCTACACCTTC
CDR3 protein: CASSLAPFTYGYTF
clone size: NA
V gene: TRBV7-2
J gene: TRBJ1-2
D gene: NA

CDR3 DNA: TGTGCCTGGAGCGGGGGAAACCGGGAGACCCAGTACTTC
CDR3 protein: CAWSGGNRETQYF
clone size: NA
V gene: TRBV30
J gene: TRBJ2-5
D gene: NA

CDR3 DNA: TGTGCCACGGCAAGTCTGGACAGGGGTTCGGAGCAGTACTTC
CDR3 protein: CATASLDRGSEQYF
clone size: once
V gene: TRBV6-6
J gene: TRBJ2-7
D gene: TRBD1

CDR3 DNA: TGTGCCAGCAGTTTTTCAGATACGCAGTATTTT
CDR3 protein: CASSFSDTQYF
clone size: NA
V gene: TRBV12-3/TRBV12-4
J gene: TRBJ2-3
D gene: NA

CDR3 DNA: TGTGCCAGCTCCCACGGCGTTTTGGATACGCAGTATTTT
CDR3 protein: CASSHGVLDTQYF
clone size: NA
V gene: TRBV27
J gene: TRBJ2-3
D gene: NA

CDR3 DNA: TGTGCCAGCAGACAACAGGGGGGTGGCGAGCAGTACTTC
CDR3 protein: CASRQQGGGEQYF
clone size: NA
V gene: TRBV6-5
J gene: TRBJ2-7
D gene: TRBD1

CDR3 DNA: TGTGCCAGCAGCCAAGATCAGGGTAACAACAATGAGCAGTTCTTC
CDR3 protein: CASSQDQGNNNEQFF
clone size: NA
V gene: TRBV4-2
J gene: TRBJ2-1
D gene: NA

CDR3 DNA: TGTGCCAGCAGCGCGGGCCAATCTCCTGATTCACCCCTCCACTTT
CDR3 protein: CASSAGQSPDSPLHF
clone size: NA
V gene: TRBV9
J gene: TRBJ1-6
D gene: NA